The 31 T cell receptor beta chains listed next were all sequenced from one sample in a study of T cells in Graves' hyperthyroidism and ophthalmopathy (dated by TCRdb to between 2018 and 2021). Libraries were built with multiplex PCR. Instrument on record: Illumina HiSeq 2000. TCR beta CDR3 regions were amplified from RNA transcripts. A first-round RT-PCR of the TCR CDR3 used the HTBI primer set with the Qiagen OneStep RT-PCR kit. In-frame beta chains were kept once TCRdb had trimmed the public reads at Q25 with fastp and called clones with MiXCR. Each entry merges the rows of one CDR3 protein and shows their most common DNA and genes. The sample data list around 700,000 distinct CDR3 sequences, and around a third of these were observed just once. Roughly 30% of the sample lies in the top ten. Sequenced input: blood. The receptors originated from a woman aged 40 to 49 with Graves' hyperthyroidism.

In its sample, this clonotype was seen a few times. This chain uses TRBV4-2 with TRBJ1-2; D is possibly TRBD1 (6 bases). CDR1 and CDR2 from the germline V gene are LGHNA and YNFKEQ. The V and J ends lost 3 bases and 8 bases respectively, with 10 bases between them. The CDR3 has 12 residues. The chain's CDR3 is CASSHGGGGYTF. CDR3 nucleotides: TGTGCCAGCAGCCACGGGGGCGGGGGCTACACCTTC.

This clonotype came up many times. The V gene is TRBV19, the J gene TRBJ2-5; TRBD2 aligns across 11 bases. The CDR3 spans 14 residues. Per the germline V gene, CDR1 is LNHDA and CDR2 is SQIVND (reference sequence). V dropped 10 bases and J dropped 5; count of bases not matched to a gene: 9. CDR3 region: CATSTSGVRETQYF. The CDR3 coding sequence is TGTGCCACCTCGACTAGCGGGGTTCGGGAGACCCAGTACTTC.

The chain is built from TRBV6-5 and TRBJ2-7, with D possibly being TRBD1 or TRBD2 (6 bases each). Trimming took 7 bases from V and 0 from J, leaving 10 bases between them. CDR3 length: 13 residues. Germline values: CDR1 MNHEY, CDR2 SVGAGI. CDR3 in amino acids: CASTTGASYEQYF. For the CDR3, the DNA is TGTGCCAGCACTACGGGGGCCTCCTACGAGCAGTACTTC.

CDR3 loop: CASSLRVYPYEQYF. The DNA of the CDR3 is TGTGCCAGCAGCTTAAGGGTCTACCCCTACGAGCAGTACTTC. The rearrangement uses TRBV5-4 and TRBJ2-7; no reliable D call. The germline gives CDR1 SGHNT, CDR2 YYREEE (reference sequence). Trimming left V 2 bases short and J 2 bases short, with 11 bases between. The CDR3 consists of 14 residues.

On this clonotype: A single base separates this from a much larger clone, so it may be a read error. V and J are TRBV10-3 and TRBJ1-2, with 7 bases that match TRBD1. V lost 5 bases to trimming and J lost 5 bases; unmatched junction nucleotides: 5. The CDR3 covers 13 residues. CDR1 is ENHRY, CDR2 SYGVKD, per germline. The CDR3 region is CAISQQGRYGYTF. The CDR3 nucleotides are TGTGCCATCAGTCAACAGGGGAGGTATGGCTACACCTTC.

The chain is built from TRBV20-1 and TRBJ2-5; 12 bases fit TRBD2. V gave up 4 bases and J gave up 6 bases; unmatched junction bases: 9. Germline assignment: CDR1 DFQATT and CDR2 SNEGSKA (reference sequence). The CDR3 sequence is 15 residues long. The CDR3 reads CSAMGLAGGPQTQYF. The CDR3 coding sequence is TGCAGTGCTATGGGGCTAGCGGGGGGGCCCCAGACCCAGTACTTC.

This clonotype was observed at least ten times. The chain is built from TRBV29-1 and TRBJ1-4, with a possible D match to TRBD1 (6 bases). Germline V gene data show CDR1 as SQVTM and CDR2 as ANQGSEA. CDR3 length equals 12 residues. V lost 7 bases and J lost 7, with 13 bases in between. The CDR3 here is CSAQGSREKLFF. The CDR3 bases are TGCAGCGCACAGGGATCGCGTGAAAAACTGTTTTTT.

The gene calls are TRBV10-1 and TRBJ2-7; TRBD1 or TRBD2 may be the D gene (5 bases each). The germline V and J ends were trimmed by 5 bases and 2 bases, with 13 bases remaining between them. CDR1 is WNHNN and CDR2 is SYGVQD in the germline V gene (reference sequence). The CDR3 contains 14 residues. Written as DNA, the CDR3 is TGCGCCAGCAGTTCCGGGACGCCTGCCTACGAGCAGTACTTC. Translated: CASSSGTPAYEQYF.

Points on this clonotype: This may be a read error, as it is one base from a much larger clone. J is TRBJ2-7 and V is TRBV6-5; 7 nucleotides align to TRBD1. The CDR3 is made up of 14 amino acids. Germline loops: CDR1 MNHEY, CDR2 SVGAGI. Here the CDR3 reads CASSYDRVYYEQCF. The CDR3 DNA is TGTGCCAGCAGTTACGACAGGGTGTACTACGAGCAGTGCTTC.

This clonotype was seen a handful of times. The J gene is TRBJ1-2, the V gene TRBV19; the D gene is possibly TRBD1 (6 bases). The CDR3 sequence is 16 residues long. Germline values: CDR1 LNHDA, CDR2 SQIVND (reference sequence). V lost 6 bases, J lost 4 bases, and 21 bases lay in between. CDR3 nucleotide sequence: TGTGCCAGTAGCCCACGGTCTGACGGGGGCGGCTATGGCTACACCTTC. As protein: CASSPRSDGGGYGYTF.

V usage is TRBV10-3 and J usage is TRBJ2-5; the D is unclear. The CDR3 runs to 14 residues. The germline V gene encodes CDR1 ENHRY and CDR2 SYGVKD. Trimming removed 10 bases at V and 5 bases at J, with 20 bases between. CDR3 in DNA: TGTGCCACCGCGCCCGGCCTAGGTCCTGAGACCCAGTACTTC. It encodes CATAPGLGPETQYF.

The V gene is TRBV6-2 or TRBV6-3, the J gene TRBJ2-7, with TRBD1 identical over 7 bases. The CDR3 runs 14 residues. Trimming at V came to 4 bases and at J to 6 bases, leaving 9 bases not matched to a gene. Looked up from germline, CDR1 is MNHEY and CDR2 is SVGEGT. CDR3 in DNA: TGTGCCAGCAGTTCCTCGGCGACAGGGAGCGAGCAGTACTTC. It yields the protein CASSSSATGSEQYF.

V gene TRBV11-3 combines with J gene TRBJ2-7; 9 bases align to TRBD1. The germline CDR1 and CDR2 sequences are SGHNT and YENEEA. Unmatched junction bases numbered 9, after V lost 5 bases and J lost 7 bases. This CDR3 region has 14 residues. CDR3 sequence reads: CASSHEQGAREQYF. CDR3 nucleotides: TGTGCCAGCAGCCATGAACAGGGGGCAAGGGAGCAGTACTTC.

This clonotype was observed once. A single base separates this from a much larger clone, so it may be a read error. The rearrangement links TRBV10-3 to TRBJ2-2; D is uncertain. The V end was cut by 10 bases, the J end by 6 bases, with 18 bases between. This CDR3 contains 14 residues. Germline assignment: CDR1 ENHRY and CDR2 SYGVKD. The CDR3 is CASRRTLSSGELFF. Written as DNA, the CDR3 is TGTGCCAGCAGACGGACCCTCTCGTCCGGGGAGCTGTTTTTT.

The chain joins TRBV7-3 to TRBJ1-1; D remains unclear. Germline lookup yields CDR1 SGHTA and CDR2 FQGTGA. The CDR3 sequence is 15 residues long. V was pared by 5 bases and J by 1 base, with 14 bases between. The CDR3 DNA sequence: TGTGCCAGCAGCAATTCCCGTGGGTCGAACACTGAAGCTTTCTTT. This gives the protein CASSNSRGSNTEAFF.

The rearrangement uses TRBV19 and TRBJ1-6; perhaps TRBD1 as D (5 bases). Between the trimmed V and J ends, which lost 7 bases and 7 bases, there was a span of 17 bases. Germline loops: CDR1 LNHDA, CDR2 SQIVND (reference sequence). The CDR3 totals 15 residues. The CDR3 region is CASTTTGGSNSPLHF. CDR3 nucleotides: TGTGCCAGTACCACCACCGGGGGTTCGAATTCACCCCTCCACTTT.

This clonotype occurred many times. The V and J genes are TRBV10-3 and TRBJ1-5; D call uncertain. V lost 2 bases to trimming and J lost 2 bases, with 10 bases between them. CDR3 length equals 15 residues. Germline values: CDR1 ENHRY, CDR2 SYGVKD. The CDR3 reads CAISEPLNGNQPQHF. The CDR3 DNA is TGTGCCATCAGTGAGCCATTAAACGGCAATCAGCCCCAGCATTTT.

About this clonotype: Just one base apart from a much larger clone, this may be a read error. The genes are TRBV10-2 and TRBJ1-2; 8 positions match TRBD1. CDR1 and CDR2 from the germline V gene are WSHSY and SAAADI. The CDR3 has 15 residues. V lost 8 bases to trimming and J lost 5 bases; unmatched junction nucleotides: 13. The CDR3 nucleotides are TGCGCCAGCGCACCTTCCGGGACAGGTTTATATGGCTACACCTTC. Amino acid sequence: CASAPSGTGLYGYTF.

This clonotype was counted at least ten times. The chain has TRBV5-1 and TRBJ1-1; 9 bases match TRBD1. Trimming cost V 6 bases and J 4 bases; bases outside gene matches: 16. The CDR3 consists of 17 residues. Germline assignment: CDR1 SGHRS and CDR2 YFSETQ. CDR3 nucleotide sequence: TGCGCCAGCACCAAGTCCCGGGACAGGGAGGGCGGCACTGAAGCTTTCTTT. Amino acids: CASTKSRDREGGTEAFF.

In its sample, this clonotype was seen many times. This chain links TRBV4-3 with TRBJ1-2, with no clear D. CDR1 is LGHNA and CDR2 is YSLEER in the germline V gene. CDR3 length: 13 amino acids. V lost 1 base and J 4 bases, leaving 7 bases between the germline ends. CDR3 nucleotide sequence: TGCGCCAGCAGCCAAGTGGAAGGCTATGGCTACACCTTC. Amino acid sequence: CASSQVEGYGYTF.

This clonotype was counted at least ten times. V and J are TRBV6-5 and TRBJ1-1; 7 bases align to TRBD1. The V and J ends lost 10 bases and 6 bases, in that order; junction bases with no gene match: 11. Germline V gene sequence: CDR1 MNHEY, CDR2 SVGAGI. The CDR3 has 13 residues. In DNA, the CDR3 is TGTGCCACCCGATACAGGGGTACGGCTGAAGCTTTCTTT. This codes for CATRYRGTAEAFF.

The rearrangement uses TRBV24-1 and TRBJ2-5; TRBD2 might be the D (6 bases). The CDR3 length is 14 residues. Germline values: CDR1 KGHDR, CDR2 SFDVKD. V lost 5 bases and J 5 bases, leaving 14 bases between the germline ends. CDR3: CATSAPGRLETQYF. The CDR3 DNA is TGTGCCACCAGTGCTCCGGGGAGGCTGGAGACCCAGTACTTC.

The rearrangement links TRBV7-2 to TRBJ1-1; D perhaps matches TRBD1 (5 bases). The V and J ends lost 0 bases and 8 bases respectively, with 22 bases between them. There are 17 residues in the CDR3. The germline V gene has CDR1 SGHTA and CDR2 FQGNSA. The chain's CDR3 is CASSLAGHGNIPKEAFF. The CDR3 DNA sequence: TGTGCCAGCAGCTTAGCGGGGCACGGAAACATACCTAAAGAAGCTTTCTTT.

This clonotype was seen at least ten times. The chain uses TRBV20-1 and TRBJ1-5, with no clear D. CDR1 and CDR2 (germline): DFQATT, SNEGSKA (reference sequence). This CDR3 spans 14 amino acids. Trimming cost V 1 base and J 5 bases, with 12 bases left between them. CDR3 nucleotides: TGCAGTGCTAGAGGTGGAGCAGACTATCAGCCCCAGCATTTT. It yields the protein CSARGGADYQPQHF.

The table lists this clonotype with a few counts. The genes are TRBV10-3 and TRBJ2-6; D ambiguous. The CDR3 has 16 amino acids. Trimming pared 10 bases from V and 2 bases from J, leaving 18 bases between. Germline CDR1 reads ENHRY; CDR2 reads SYGVKD. The CDR3 sequence is CASFTSRSAGANVLTF. CDR3 sequence (DNA): TGTGCCAGCTTCACCTCCAGGTCGGCTGGGGCCAACGTCCTGACTTTC.

Notes on this clonotype: A much larger clone lies a single base off, so this may be a read error. This chain connects TRBV2 to TRBJ1-5; D unclear. Germline V gives CDR1 SNHLY, CDR2 FYNNEI. The CDR3 runs to 17 residues. The chain's CDR3 is CASDRSNHYLSNQPRHF. The CDR3 nucleotides are TGTGCCAGTGACCGGTCGAATCACTACCTTAGCAATCAGCCCCGGCATTTT. The whole variable domain, remainder taken from reference TRBV2 and TRBJ1-5, is EPEVTQTPSHQVTQMGQEVILRCVPISNHLYFYWYRQILGQKVEFLVSFYNNEISEKSEIFDDQFSVERPDGSNFTLKIRSTKLEDSAMYFCASDRSNHYLSNQPRHFGDGTRLSIL.

This clonotype has a count of ten or more. This chain connects TRBV9 to TRBJ1-5, with D hard to call. The V end was cut by 3 bases, the J end by 9 bases, with 13 bases between. CDR1 is SGDLS, CDR2 YYNGEE, per germline. The CDR3 is 13 amino acids. Here the CDR3 reads CASSEGPEGPQHF. In nucleotides, the CDR3 is TGTGCCAGCAGCGAAGGCCCCGAAGGGCCCCAGCATTTT.

This clonotype was picked up a small number of times. The chain links TRBV7-2 to TRBJ2-7, with 10 bases lining up with TRBD1. V was pared by 3 bases and J by 5 bases, with 7 bases of the junction left unmatched. CDR1 is SGHTA and CDR2 is FQGNSA in the germline V gene. CDR3 size: 15 residues. The CDR3 region has the DNA TGTGCCAGCAGCTTGGAGGGACAGGGGTACCACGAGCAGTACTTC. Protein product: CASSLEGQGYHEQYF.

The chain couples TRBV29-1 to TRBJ1-1; D remains ambiguous. The CDR3 has 13 amino acids. From germline, CDR1 is SQVTM and CDR2 ANQGSEA. V gave up 7 bases and J gave up 2 bases, with 14 bases separating them. The chain's CDR3 is CSAKGRLNTEAFF. DNA of the CDR3: TGCAGCGCAAAAGGGCGGCTAAACACTGAAGCTTTCTTT.

Remarks on this clonotype: One end of the junction does not line up with germline, which may come from a read error. The rearrangement uses TRBV4-1 and TRBJ1-2, with 8 bases that match TRBD1. The germline V gene encodes CDR1 MGHRA and CDR2 YSYEKL. This CDR3 is 20 amino acids long. CDR3 sequence: CASSPEGTPLGQGRRYGYTF. CDR3 nucleotide sequence: TGTGCCAGCAGCCCCGAAGGAACCCCCCTCGGACAGGGTCGGCGCTATGGCTACACCTTC.

This clonotype was seen only a few times. This chain uses TRBV13 with TRBJ1-2; the D is unclear. V was pared by 5 bases and J by 1 base, with 20 bases between. CDR1 PRHDT and CDR2 FYEKMQ come from the germline V gene (reference sequence). The CDR3 runs 17 residues. The CDR3 loop reads CASSQDSSQSFNYGYTF. CDR3 nucleotide sequence: TGTGCCAGCAGCCAAGATTCGTCGCAGTCCTTTAACTATGGCTACACCTTC.